These 22 T cell receptor beta chains came from one sample sequenced in a study of T cells after yellow fever vaccination (dated by TCRdb to 2018 to 2020). The library came from 5' RACE. The sequencing machine was an Illumina HiSeq 2500. Clones were called with MiXCR by TCRdb after fastp trimmed the public reads at Q25, and only in-frame beta chains were retained. Rows are combined by CDR3 protein, so each entry shows the most common genes and DNA. Within this sample are 620,000 or so distinct CDR3 sequences, with around an eighth of them counted one time only. The ten largest clonotypes hold more than 13% of the sample. The treatment or condition label on this specimen signifies: live attenuated yellow fever vaccine strain. Sequenced material: PBMCs, taken on the day of the yellow fever booster vaccination. The source of these receptors is a man aged 25-45 years who received the YFV17D yellow fever vaccine.

This chain links TRBV20-1 with TRBJ2-3, with D possibly TRBD2 on 6 matching bases. This CDR3 comprises 14 residues. Germline assignment: CDR1 DFQATT and CDR2 SNEGSKA (reference sequence). CDR3 coding DNA: TGCAGCCAATTAGTTGCTAGCGGCACAGATACGCAGTATTTT. Residues: CSQLVASGTDTQYF.

This clonotype was seen repeatedly, ten times or more. The chain joins TRBV7-2 to TRBJ2-7; TRBD2 matches at 11 bases. The CDR3 loop spans 14 amino acids. With V trimmed by 5 bases and J by 4 bases, 4 bases remained unmatched. Germline values: CDR1 SGHTA, CDR2 FQGNSA. The CDR3: CASSARLAGYEQYF. The CDR3 nucleotides read TGTGCCAGCAGCGCTAGACTAGCGGGATACGAGCAGTACTTC.

V and J are TRBV5-1 and TRBJ2-2; D may be TRBD1 (6 bases). Germline values: CDR1 SGHRS, CDR2 YFSETQ. The CDR3 is 17 residues long. Trimming took off 3 bases at V and 7 bases at J, with 22 bases between the two ends. As DNA, the CDR3 is TGCGCCAGCAGCTCCATATTAATAGGACAGAACGGCGGGGAGCTGTTTTTT. Protein sequence: CASSSILIGQNGGELFF.

This clonotype was seen a few times. In DNA, the CDR3 is TGTGCCAGCAGTTTATACGGGACGGCCTCACAGCAGTACTTC. Protein: CASSLYGTASQQYF. The V and J genes are TRBV12-3 or TRBV12-4 and TRBJ2-7; D is tentatively TRBD1 or TRBD2 (5 bases each). V was clipped by 2 bases and J by 8 bases, with 16 bases between them. The length of the CDR3 is 14 residues.

The gene calls are TRBV5-1 and TRBJ2-2; D gene unclear. V was pared by 7 bases and J by 9 bases, with 10 bases between. Per germline, CDR1 SGHRS and CDR2 YFSETQ. The CDR3 covers 11 residues. The CDR3 protein is CASSSPRELFF. The CDR3 region has the DNA TGCGCCAGCTCCTCCCCGAGGGAGCTGTTTTTT.

This clonotype was seen a few times. The chain links TRBV5-1 to TRBJ1-2; tentatively, D is TRBD1 (6 bases). V lost 2 bases and J lost 4, with 24 bases in between. Germline V lookup: CDR1 SGHRS, CDR2 YFSETQ. This CDR3 spans 18 amino acids. CDR3: CASSFTAGAGSTPYGYTF. CDR3 sequence (DNA): TGCGCCAGCAGCTTCACGGCGGGGGCAGGGTCAACTCCCTATGGCTACACCTTC.

This rearrangement joins TRBV27 to TRBJ1-6; 10 bases map to TRBD1. Trimming took 5 bases from V and 7 from J; bases not matched to a gene: 5. The germline gives CDR1 MNHEY, CDR2 SMNVEV (reference sequence). The CDR3 extends over 15 amino acids. In nucleotides, the CDR3 is TGTGCCAGCAGTGACAGGGGGCTGGGGAATTCACCCCTCCACTTT. The encoded protein is CASSDRGLGNSPLHF.

The chain is built from TRBV11-2 and TRBJ2-1; 7 bases agree with TRBD2. The CDR3 extends over 15 amino acids. V shed 3 bases, J shed 2 bases, and the junction held 4 bases outside the gene matches. The germline gives CDR1 SGHAT, CDR2 FQNNGV. CDR3 sequence reads: CASSFSAGTYNEQFF. The DNA for the CDR3 is TGTGCCAGCAGCTTCTCAGCGGGAACCTACAATGAGCAGTTCTTC.

The chain links TRBV20-1 to TRBJ2-7, with a tentative D call TRBD1 (5 bases). Germline CDR1 is DFQATT and CDR2 is SNEGSKA (reference sequence). This CDR3 region has 12 residues. Trimming took 5 bases from V and 0 from J, leaving 8 bases between them. The CDR3 nucleotides read TGCAGTGCTGCGACAGACTCCTACGAGCAGTACTTC. This codes for CSAATDSYEQYF.

V gene TRBV12-3 or TRBV12-4 combines with J gene TRBJ2-1, with D possibly matching TRBD2 (6 bases). V was clipped by 6 bases and J by 1 base, with 13 bases between them. CDR3 length: 15 amino acids. The CDR3 is CASRAQRVSYNEQFF. The CDR3 nucleotides read TGTGCCAGCAGGGCCCAGCGGGTGTCCTACAATGAGCAGTTCTTC.

V is TRBV5-3 and J is TRBJ1-2, with 7 bases fitting TRBD1. TRBV5-3 is classed as an ORF, of uncertain function. This CDR3 comprises 14 residues. Germline trimming cut 3 bases from V and 2 bases from J; bases unmatched to any gene: 4. This chain's CDR3 is CARSCRDSNYGYTF. The CDR3 DNA is TGTGCCAGAAGCTGCCGGGACAGCAACTATGGCTACACCTTC.

This clonotype was counted many times. This sequence joins TRBV7-9 and TRBJ2-1; possible D gene TRBD2, 5 bases. With 1 base removed from V and 10 bases from J, the gap between germline ends came to 8 bases. Germline-derived CDR1 and CDR2 are SEHNR and FQNEAQ (reference sequence). This CDR3 spans 12 amino acids. The CDR3 sequence is CASSLDREEQFF. CDR3 DNA sequence: TGTGCCAGCAGCTTAGATCGGGAAGAGCAGTTCTTC.

The V call is TRBV6-5, the J call TRBJ2-7, with D possibly being TRBD1 (6 bases). The germline V gene has CDR1 MNHEY and CDR2 SVGAGI. The CDR3 extends over 17 amino acids. V was shortened by 0 bases and J by 0 bases, with 15 bases between the two germline ends. Written as DNA, the CDR3 is TGTGCCAGCAGTTACTCGTATTGGACAGATAGCTCCTACGAGCAGTACTTC. It codes for CASSYSYWTDSSYEQYF.

A few counts support this clonotype. The chain recombines TRBV11-2 with TRBJ2-3; possibly TRBD2 for D (6 bases). V shed 3 bases and J shed 4 bases, with 11 bases lying between them. The germline V gene has CDR1 SGHAT and CDR2 FQNNGV. This CDR3 contains 14 residues. The CDR3 bases are TGTGCCAGCAGCTTCCCGGGAGTTCCAGATACGCAGTATTTT. The encoded protein is CASSFPGVPDTQYF.

This clonotype was picked up many times. The chain couples TRBV5-5 to TRBJ2-1; the match to TRBD1 covers 7 bases. CDR1 is SGHKS and CDR2 is YYEKEE in the germline V gene (reference sequence). With V trimmed by 1 base and J by 10 bases, 5 bases remained unmatched. The CDR3 spans 13 residues. The CDR3 is CASSLQGVREQFF. In DNA, the CDR3 is TGTGCCAGCAGCTTGCAGGGGGTCCGGGAGCAGTTCTTC.

The J gene is TRBJ2-3, the V gene TRBV20-1; the D is unclear. The CDR3 is 13 residues long. Germline V CDR1 and CDR2: DFQATT, SNEGSKA (reference sequence). Trimming cost V 5 bases and J 6 bases, with 15 bases left between them. CDR3 loop: CSAPAQERDTQYF. DNA for the CDR3: TGCAGTGCTCCCGCCCAGGAGAGGGATACGCAGTATTTT.

This clonotype came up a few times. The CDR3 DNA follows: TGTGCCAGCAAGGAGGCCGGGGAGCTGTTTTTT. Amino acid sequence: CASKEAGELFF. The rearrangement uses TRBV12-3 or TRBV12-4 and TRBJ2-2; the D gene is possibly TRBD2 (5 bases). This CDR3 region has 11 residues. V shed 7 bases and J shed 6 bases, with 6 bases lying between them.

This clonotype showed up just a few times. The rearrangement uses TRBV12-3 or TRBV12-4 and TRBJ2-3; D uncertain. The CDR3 loop spans 17 amino acids. V was pared by 7 bases and J by 2 bases, with 22 bases between. As DNA, the CDR3 is TGTGCCAGCAATTCAATCACCGACCCCCTCCACACAGATACGCAGTATTTT. Translated, it gives CASNSITDPLHTDTQYF.

This clonotype was seen repeatedly, ten times or more. The V call is TRBV5-5, the J call TRBJ2-7, with 8 bases matching TRBD1. The CDR3 runs 14 residues. Looked up from germline, CDR1 is SGHKS and CDR2 is YYEKEE (reference sequence). V lost 4 bases to trimming and J lost 3 bases; unmatched junction nucleotides: 6. CDR3 amino acids: CASSLDRALYEQYF. The CDR3, as DNA: TGTGCCAGCAGCCTGGACAGGGCTCTCTACGAGCAGTACTTC.

This clonotype was counted only a few times. The chain couples TRBV21-1 to TRBJ2-7; the table gives TRBD1 as D, unverified against the DNA. TRBV21-1 is annotated as a pseudogene. The CDR3 runs 9 residues. In DNA, the CDR3 is TGTGCCAGCGGGGGAGAGCAGTACTTC. Amino acid sequence: CASGGEQYF.

This clonotype has just a few counts. V and J are TRBV5-6 and TRBJ1-5, with 7 positions matching TRBD1. The CDR3 sequence is 13 residues long. V lost 5 bases to trimming and J lost 6 bases; unmatched junction nucleotides: 5. Per germline, CDR1 SGHDT and CDR2 YYEEEE. The CDR3 DNA is TGTGCCAGCAGGACAGGGTTGGGTCAGCCCCAGCATTTT. This gives the protein CASRTGLGQPQHF. Looking up the rest from reference TRBV5-6 and TRBJ1-5 gives the full variable domain: DAGVTQSPTHLIKTRGQQVTLRCSPKSGHDTVSWYQQALGQGPQFIFQYYEEEERQRGNFPDRFSGHQFPNYSSELNVNALLLGDSALYLCASRTGLGQPQHFGDGTRLSIL.

The V gene is TRBV19, the J gene TRBJ2-6; 11 bases align to TRBD1. The V segment lost 5 bases and the J segment 0 bases; nucleotides outside the gene matches: 6. Germline loops: CDR1 LNHDA, CDR2 SQIVND (reference sequence). The CDR3 loop spans 18 amino acids. In DNA, the CDR3 is TGTGCCAGTAGTTCCGCAGGGACAGGGGGCTCTGGGGCCAACGTCCTGACTTTC. As protein: CASSSAGTGGSGANVLTF.